This T cell receptor beta chain is drawn from a study of graft-versus-host responses after intestinal transplantation. Study observations and caveats: Researchers found GvH clones in recipient marrow, and some showed up first in ileum or blood.

A note on this clone: The antigen remains undetermined.

TCRdb's copy holds only in-frame clones and misses some; the assay was immunoSEQ multiplex PCR. The sample gives approximately 54,000 clones, approximately 88% of which show up once; over 0.4% is in the top ten. Trimming removed 4 bases from V and 3 bases from J; junction bases left unmatched: 3. Germline loops: CDR1 SGDLS, CDR2 YYNGEE. The CDR3 spans 15 residues. The chain couples TRBV9 to TRBJ2-1; 11 bases fit TRBD2. The TCR sequence derives from a human donor who was the organ donor for an intestinal transplant. This material consisted of unstimulated CD4+ T cells sorted from spleen or lymph node cells, taken before transplant. Here the CDR3 reads CASSLLAGVYNEQFF. DNA of the CDR3: TGTGCCAGCAGCTTACTAGCGGGAGTCTACAATGAGCAGTTCTTC.